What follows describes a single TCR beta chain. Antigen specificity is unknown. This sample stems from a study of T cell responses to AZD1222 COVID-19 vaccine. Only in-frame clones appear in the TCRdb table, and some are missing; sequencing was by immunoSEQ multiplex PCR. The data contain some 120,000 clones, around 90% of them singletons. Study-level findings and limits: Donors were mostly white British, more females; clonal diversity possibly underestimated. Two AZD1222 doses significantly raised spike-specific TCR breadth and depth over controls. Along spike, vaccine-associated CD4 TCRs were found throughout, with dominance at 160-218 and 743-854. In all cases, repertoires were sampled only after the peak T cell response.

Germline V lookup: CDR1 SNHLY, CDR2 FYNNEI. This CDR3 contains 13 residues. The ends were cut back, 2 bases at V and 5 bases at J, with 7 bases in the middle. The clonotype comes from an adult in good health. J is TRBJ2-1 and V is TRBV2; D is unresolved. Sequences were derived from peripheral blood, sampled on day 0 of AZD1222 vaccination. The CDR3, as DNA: TGTGCCAGCAGTGAACCTTTTAACAATGAGCAGTTCTTC. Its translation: CASSEPFNNEQFF.